One and the same sample provided the 12 T cell receptor beta chains below, sequenced in a study of shared clonotypes between healthy human individuals. Naive CD8 cells, CD45RO-negative and positively selected for CCR7, excluded terminally differentiated effector memory CD45RA+ cells. Data came from immunoSEQ multiplex PCR; TCRdb stores just in-frame clones and leaves some out. The sample shows around 2,000,000 clones, 85% to 95% of them seen only once. Sequenced input: naive CD8+ T cells from PBMCs. Receptors were obtained from a man younger than 30 in good health. Some clones in this sample may be carry-over from other donors' samples.

With respect to this clone: The same CDR3 can be traced to other DNA sequences in this sample. The chain employs TRBV7-2 and TRBJ1-5, with D possibly matching TRBD1 (6 bases). This CDR3 region has 15 residues. Germline CDR1 reads SGHTA; CDR2 reads FQGNSA. Trimming cost V 4 bases and J 0 bases, with 10 bases left between them. The CDR3 coding sequence is TGTGCCAGCAGCTCCAGGGGAAATAGCAATCAGCCCCAGCATTTT. It is translated as CASSSRGNSNQPQHF.

This chain uses TRBV7-8 with TRBJ1-2, with a tentative D call TRBD1 (5 bases). The CDR3 has 15 residues. V shed 1 base and J shed 4 bases, with 13 bases lying between them. Germline V gives CDR1 SGHVS, CDR2 FQNEAQ. The DNA for the CDR3 is TGTGCCAGCAGCTTAGTGCGGGACGCTTCCTATGGCTACACCTTC. Its translation: CASSLVRDASYGYTF.

V gene TRBV27 combines with J gene TRBJ1-1; D may be TRBD1 (6 bases). The CDR3 is made up of 13 amino acids. The germline V and J ends were trimmed by 6 bases and 8 bases, with 16 bases remaining between them. Per germline, CDR1 MNHEY and CDR2 SMNVEV (reference sequence). This CDR3 is CASSRFLGQEAFF. DNA of the CDR3: TGTGCCAGCAGCCGTTTCCTTGGACAGGAAGCTTTCTTT.

J is TRBJ2-7 and V is TRBV6-5; maybe TRBD1 (6 bases). V lost 5 bases to trimming and J lost 6 bases, with 14 bases between them. Germline loops: CDR1 MNHEY, CDR2 SVGAGI. CDR3 length: 13 residues. The CDR3 nucleotides are TGTGCCAGCAGTATGGGACAATTGGGCGAGCAGTACTTC. Translation: CASSMGQLGEQYF.

The chain combines TRBV9 with TRBJ2-1; the match to TRBD2 covers 7 bases. V shed 0 bases, J shed 9 bases, and the junction held 6 bases outside the gene matches. Germline CDR1 and CDR2: SGDLS and YYNGEE. CDR3 size: 14 residues. The CDR3: CASSVGGREPEQFF. Here the CDR3 DNA reads TGTGCCAGCAGCGTAGGTGGGCGGGAGCCTGAGCAGTTCTTC.

To note about this clone: The sample has other DNA sequences that encode this CDR3 too. The genes are TRBV15 and TRBJ2-1; 12 bases agree with TRBD2. With V trimmed by 4 bases and J by 4 bases, 2 bases remained unmatched. This CDR3 region has 15 residues. Looked up from germline, CDR1 is LNHNV and CDR2 is YYDKDF (reference sequence). The CDR3 DNA sequence: TGTGCCACCAGCATAACTAGCGGGGGGTACAATGAGCAGTTCTTC. Translation gives CATSITSGGYNEQFF. The variable domain in full, with the rest retrieved from reference TRBV15 and TRBJ2-1, is DAMVIQNPRYQVTQFGKPVTLSCSQTLNHNVMYWYQQKSSQAPKLLFHYYDKDFNNEADTPDNFQSRRPNTSFCFLDIRSPGLGDTAMYLCATSITSGGYNEQFFGPGTRLTVL.

V and J are TRBV19 and TRBJ2-7, with 8 bases fitting TRBD1. Germline V gives CDR1 LNHDA, CDR2 SQIVND (reference sequence). V lost 5 bases to trimming and J lost 4 bases; unmatched junction nucleotides: 10. The CDR3 is 15 residues long. The CDR3 bases are TGTGCCAGTAGTCTTCGGACAGGGAGTCTGTACGAGCAGTACTTC. Its translation: CASSLRTGSLYEQYF.

The chain has TRBV19 and TRBJ2-7; 8 bases align to TRBD1. In germline, CDR1 is LNHDA, CDR2 SQIVND (reference sequence). The CDR3 loop spans 13 amino acids. Trimming took 2 bases from V and 5 from J; bases not matched to a gene: 2. CDR3 protein: CASSIQGAHEQYF. CDR3 sequence (DNA): TGTGCCAGTAGTATACAGGGGGCACACGAGCAGTACTTC.

The chain has TRBV28 and TRBJ1-6; D ambiguous. The V end was cut by 4 bases, the J end by 8 bases, with 9 bases between. The CDR3 has 13 residues. Germline CDR1 reads MDHEN; CDR2 reads SYDVKM. CDR3 nucleotide sequence: TGTGCCAGCAGTTCCCCGGAGTATTCACCCCTCCACTTT. Translation: CASSSPEYSPLHF.

The chain is built from TRBV6-1 and TRBJ1-5; TRBD1 is a possible D gene (6 bases). Trimming cost V 4 bases and J 0 bases, with 13 bases left between them. The CDR3 length is 16 residues. From germline, CDR1 is MNHNS and CDR2 SASEGT. The CDR3 bases are TGTGCCAGCAGTGCCCCGAGGGGGTATAGCAATCAGCCCCAGCATTTT. This sequence encodes CASSAPRGYSNQPQHF.

V is TRBV7-2 and J is TRBJ2-1; D is unclear. V lost 9 bases and J lost 3, with 12 bases in between. The CDR3 spans 13 residues. Germline lookup yields CDR1 SGHTA and CDR2 FQGNSA. The CDR3 loop is CASKALIYNEQFF. The DNA of the CDR3 is TGTGCCAGTAAGGCCCTCATCTACAATGAGCAGTTCTTC.

V is TRBV6-1 and J is TRBJ2-5; D is unclear. V gave up 8 bases and J gave up 5 bases, with 15 bases separating them. This CDR3 comprises 13 residues. The germline CDR1 and CDR2 sequences are MNHNS and SASEGT. CDR3 sequence (DNA): TGTGCCAGCCTACCCGGGCGGTGGGAGACCCAGTACTTC. Residues: CASLPGRWETQYF.